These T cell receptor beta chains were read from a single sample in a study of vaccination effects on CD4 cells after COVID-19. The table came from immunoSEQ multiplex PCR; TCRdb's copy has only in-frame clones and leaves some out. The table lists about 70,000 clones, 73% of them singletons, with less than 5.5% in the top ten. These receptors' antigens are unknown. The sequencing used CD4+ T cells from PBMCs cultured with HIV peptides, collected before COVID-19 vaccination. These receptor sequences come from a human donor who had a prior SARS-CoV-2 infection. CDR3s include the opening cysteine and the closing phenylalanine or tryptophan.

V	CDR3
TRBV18	CASSPLGRADNTEAFF
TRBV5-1	CASSSQAGSSYNEQFF
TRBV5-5	CASSPDYSRTDTQYF
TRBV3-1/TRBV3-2	CASSQYRGIDSGNTIYF
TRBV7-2	CASSLVAGYNSPLHF
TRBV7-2	CASSLLGSDTQYF
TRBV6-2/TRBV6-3	CASSSPRGGNTEAFF
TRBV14	CASSPPGLFNSPLHF
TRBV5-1	CASSLVGAGVNEQFF
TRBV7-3	CASSLLGQGNEQFF
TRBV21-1	CASSKVKKGVFVNEQFF
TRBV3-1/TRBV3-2	CASSVAGRPVWNEQYF
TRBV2	CASSGPAGDTGELFF
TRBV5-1	CASSLVSGGSGNTIYF
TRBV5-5	CASSLWGQGTGNTIYF
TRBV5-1	CASSSGQGNTIYF
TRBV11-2	CASSLAPGDNSPLHF
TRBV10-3	CAISDGLAGAETQYF
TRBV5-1	CASSFGAQETQYF
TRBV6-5	CASSYYRGETQYF
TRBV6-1	CASSEQSSYNSPLHF
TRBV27	CASSATGLAENTGELFF
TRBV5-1	CASSPWTVNSPLHF
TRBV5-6	CASSRGPSSRGYF
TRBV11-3	CASSLERDTQYF
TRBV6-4	CASSYLGVPPNEQFF
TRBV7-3	CASSLTGARAAYNEQFF
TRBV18	CASSDRGYKGYTF
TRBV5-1	CASSFLVGLSSSNEQFF
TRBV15	CATSRDLFHGSTDTQYF
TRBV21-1	CALKQNPRDRGQWVISGEKLFF
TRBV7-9	CASARVEKEEKLFF
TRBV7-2	CASSFDSNTEAFF
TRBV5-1	CASSPLQGNYEQYF
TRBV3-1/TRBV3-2	CASSHSGSSYEQYF
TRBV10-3	CAIMRPAGNEQFF
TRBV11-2	CASSPWAQETQYF
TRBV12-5	CASGRKGLAGGLNEQFF
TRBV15	CATSTLAGGAETQYF
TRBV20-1	CSASSSSRTDTQYF
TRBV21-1	CASSPRTGGDFYEQYF
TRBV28	CASSGHTTLQGEQYF
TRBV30	CAWRPGIQPSEKLFF
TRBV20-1	CSASPGLAGGPIEQYF
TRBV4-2	CASSQEPTGSFREQYF